These T cell receptor beta chains were read from a single sample in a study of blood T cell repertoires in COVID-19. The assay was immunoSEQ multiplex PCR, and TCRdb's table has in-frame clones only and misses some. Of about 180,000 clones in the sample, roughly four fifths were seen once. The sequencing sample was made of peripheral blood. The receptor set was obtained from a woman in her 70s with COVID-19, enrolled during active disease. Both conserved end residues are part of each CDR3. Fields, in order: J gene, CDR3 length, D gene, V gene, clone size, CDR3 protein, CDR3 DNA. A D gene is named only where the DNA matches it firmly. The size entry is marked missing in some rows and otherwise reads once, few, many or a size class.

J: TRBJ2-6
length: 19
D: TRBD2
V: TRBV4-1
size: .
CDR3: CASRRGLARTVSGANVLTF
DNA: TGCGCCAGCAGGAGGGGACTAGCACGTACCGTCTCTGGGGCCAACGTCCTGACTTTC

J: TRBJ1-5
length: 13
D: .
V: TRBV12-3/TRBV12-4
size: many
CDR3: CASSRQRNQPQHF
DNA: TGTGCCAGCAGTCGACAGAGAAATCAGCCCCAGCATTTT

J: TRBJ1-2
length: 13
D: .
V: TRBV5-1
size: .
CDR3: CASSLSLQGGYTF
DNA: TGCGCCAGCAGCTTGTCTCTTCAGGGAGGCTACACCTTC

J: TRBJ1-5
length: 16
D: TRBD1
V: TRBV18
size: .
CDR3: CASSPLGQGSNQPQHF
DNA: TGTGCCAGCTCACCCCTAGGACAGGGGAGCAATCAGCCCCAGCATTTT

J: TRBJ2-1
length: 15
D: TRBD2
V: TRBV2
size: .
CDR3: CASLRLAGEYNEQFF
DNA: TGTGCCAGCCTTAGACTTGCGGGAGAATACAATGAGCAGTTCTTC

J: TRBJ2-5
length: 15
D: .
V: TRBV28
size: .
CDR3: CASSPLSGGVETQYF
DNA: TGTGCCAGCAGCCCCCTGAGTGGGGGCGTGGAGACCCAGTACTTC

J: TRBJ2-1
length: 16
D: .
V: TRBV11-2
size: .
CDR3: CASSSNPSPLGDEQFF
DNA: TGTGCCAGCAGCTCCAACCCGTCTCCGTTGGGCGATGAGCAGTTCTTC

J: TRBJ1-4
length: 14
D: TRBD1
V: TRBV5-6
size: .
CDR3: CASSLRTGLKKLFF
DNA: TGTGCCAGCAGCTTGAGGACAGGGTTGAAAAAACTGTTTTTT

J: TRBJ1-1
length: 15
D: .
V: TRBV5-1
size: .
CDR3: CASSFSGNPNTEAFF
DNA: TGCGCCAGCAGCTTCTCAGGGAACCCGAACACTGAAGCTTTCTTT

J: TRBJ2-7
length: 12
D: TRBD1
V: TRBV30
size: .
CDR3: CAWDTGGYEQYF
DNA: TGTGCCTGGGATACAGGGGGCTACGAGCAGTACTTC

J: TRBJ2-5
length: 13
D: .
V: TRBV7-8
size: .
CDR3: CASSFTGQETQYF
DNA: TGTGCCAGCAGCTTTACAGGCCAAGAGACCCAGTACTTC

J: TRBJ2-2
length: 15
D: .
V: TRBV28
size: .
CDR3: CASSLYGRGTGELFF
DNA: TGTGCCAGCAGTTTATATGGCAGGGGCACCGGGGAGCTGTTTTTT

J: TRBJ1-4
length: 17
D: TRBD1
V: TRBV28
size: .
CDR3: CASSLVRDSLLNEKLFF
DNA: TGTGCCAGCAGTTTAGTGCGGGACAGTTTACTTAATGAAAAACTGTTTTTT

J: TRBJ2-1
length: 15
D: TRBD2
V: TRBV2
size: .
CDR3: CASSAAAGVGGEGFF
DNA: TGTGCCAGCAGTGCTGCAGCGGGAGTCGGTGGGGAGGGGTTCTTC

J: TRBJ2-5
length: 18
D: TRBD2
V: TRBV11-2
size: few
CDR3: CASRALGTSGLKRETQYF
DNA: TGTGCCAGCAGGGCCCTGGGGACTAGCGGCCTTAAAAGAGAGACCCAGTACTTC

J: TRBJ2-7
length: 14
D: .
V: TRBV9
size: .
CDR3: CASSVGQEPYEQYF
DNA: TGTGCCAGCAGCGTAGGACAGGAACCCTACGAGCAGTACTTC

J: TRBJ2-1
length: 16
D: .
V: TRBV9
size: .
CDR3: CASSVVLSGSYNEQFF
DNA: TGTGCCAGCAGCGTAGTTCTAAGCGGAAGCTACAATGAGCAGTTCTTC

J: TRBJ2-5
length: 16
D: .
V: TRBV27
size: .
CDR3: CASSPTFGQYQETQYF
DNA: TGTGCCAGCAGTCCAACCTTTGGACAGTACCAAGAGACCCAGTACTTC

J: TRBJ2-7
length: 18
D: .
V: TRBV28
size: few
CDR3: CASSKSPGLGALDYEQYF
DNA: TGTGCCAGCAGCAAGTCCCCGGGGTTGGGGGCGTTGGATTACGAGCAGTACTTC

J: TRBJ2-2
length: 16
D: TRBD2
V: TRBV2
size: .
CDR3: CASSENRLAGSGELFF
DNA: TGTGCCAGCAGTGAAAACCGACTAGCGGGGTCCGGGGAGCTGTTTTTT

J: TRBJ2-2
length: 16
D: TRBD1
V: TRBV24-1
size: once
CDR3: CATSDWGQGHTGELFF
DNA: TGTGCCACCAGTGATTGGGGACAGGGTCACACCGGGGAGCTGTTTTTT

J: TRBJ2-1
length: 14
D: TRBD2
V: TRBV6-2/TRBV6-3
size: once
CDR3: CASSPSGSYNEQFF
DNA: TGTGCCAGCAGCCCTAGCGGGAGTTACAATGAGCAGTTCTTC

J: TRBJ1-4
length: 15
D: .
V: TRBV28
size: .
CDR3: CASSSPDSTNEKLFF
DNA: TGTGCCAGCAGTTCCCCGGACAGTACTAATGAAAAACTGTTTTTT